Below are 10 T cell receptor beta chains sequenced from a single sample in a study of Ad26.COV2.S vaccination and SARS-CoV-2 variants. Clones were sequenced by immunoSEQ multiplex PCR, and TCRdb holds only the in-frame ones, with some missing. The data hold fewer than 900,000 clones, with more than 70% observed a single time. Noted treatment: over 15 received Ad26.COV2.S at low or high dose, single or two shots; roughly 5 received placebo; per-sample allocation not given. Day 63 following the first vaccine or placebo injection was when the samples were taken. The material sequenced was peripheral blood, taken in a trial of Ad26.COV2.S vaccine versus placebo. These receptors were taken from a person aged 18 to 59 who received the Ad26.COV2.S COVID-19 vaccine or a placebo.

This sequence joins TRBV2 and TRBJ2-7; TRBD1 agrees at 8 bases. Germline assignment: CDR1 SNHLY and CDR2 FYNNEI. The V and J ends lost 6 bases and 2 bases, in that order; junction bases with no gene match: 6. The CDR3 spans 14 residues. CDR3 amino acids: CASSTDRGAYEQYF. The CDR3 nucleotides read TGTGCCAGCAGCACAGACAGGGGAGCCTACGAGCAGTACTTC.

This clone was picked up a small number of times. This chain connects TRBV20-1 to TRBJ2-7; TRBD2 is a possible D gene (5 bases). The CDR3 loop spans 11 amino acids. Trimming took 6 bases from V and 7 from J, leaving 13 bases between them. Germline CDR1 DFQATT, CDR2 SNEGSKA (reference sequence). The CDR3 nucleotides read TGCAGTGCCATACTAGTTCGGGAGCAGTACTTC. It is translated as CSAILVREQYF.

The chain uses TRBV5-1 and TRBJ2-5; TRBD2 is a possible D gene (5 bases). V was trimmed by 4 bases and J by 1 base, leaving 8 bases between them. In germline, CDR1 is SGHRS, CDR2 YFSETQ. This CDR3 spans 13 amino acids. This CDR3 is CASSRGSQETQYF. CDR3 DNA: TGCGCCAGCAGCCGGGGATCCCAAGAGACCCAGTACTTC.

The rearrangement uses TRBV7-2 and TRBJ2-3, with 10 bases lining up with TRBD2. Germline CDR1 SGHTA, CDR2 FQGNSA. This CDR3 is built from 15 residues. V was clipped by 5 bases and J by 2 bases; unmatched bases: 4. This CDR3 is CASSRTSGFTDTQYF. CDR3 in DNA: TGTGCCAGCAGCCGGACTAGCGGCTTCACAGATACGCAGTATTTT.

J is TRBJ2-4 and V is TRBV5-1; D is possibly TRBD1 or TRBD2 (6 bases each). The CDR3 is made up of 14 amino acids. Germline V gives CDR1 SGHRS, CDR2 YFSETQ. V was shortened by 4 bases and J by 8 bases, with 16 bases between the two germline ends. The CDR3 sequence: CASSPAQGRYIQYF. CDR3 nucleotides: TGCGCCAGCAGCCCCGCGCAGGGGAGGTACATTCAGTACTTC.

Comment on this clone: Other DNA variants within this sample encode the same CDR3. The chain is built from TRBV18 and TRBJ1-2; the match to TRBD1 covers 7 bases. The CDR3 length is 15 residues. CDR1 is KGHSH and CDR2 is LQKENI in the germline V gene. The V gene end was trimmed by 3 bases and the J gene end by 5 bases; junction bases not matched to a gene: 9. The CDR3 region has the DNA TGTGCCAGCTCACCCGGCGCCGGGACAGAGTATGGCTACACCTTC. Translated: CASSPGAGTEYGYTF. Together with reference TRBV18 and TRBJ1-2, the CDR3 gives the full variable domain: NAGVMQNPRHLVRRRGQEARLRCSPMKGHSHVYWYRQLPEEGLKFMVYLQKENIIDESGMPKERFSAEFPKEGPSILRIQQVVRGDSAAYFCASSPGAGTEYGYTFGSGTRLTVV.

Here the CDR3 reads CASSPRFKRPGARDDQPQHF. In nucleotides, the CDR3 is TGTGCCAGCAGCCCCCGATTTAAACGCCCCGGGGCCCGTGACGATCAGCCCCAGCATTTT. The V and J genes are TRBV21-1 and TRBJ1-5. TRBV21-1 constitutes a pseudogene. This CDR3 spans 20 amino acids.

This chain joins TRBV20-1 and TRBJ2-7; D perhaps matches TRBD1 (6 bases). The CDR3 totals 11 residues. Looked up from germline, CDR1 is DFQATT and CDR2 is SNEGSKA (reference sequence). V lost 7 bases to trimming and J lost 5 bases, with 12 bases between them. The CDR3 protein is CSGIQGHEQYF. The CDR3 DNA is TGCAGTGGGATACAGGGTCACGAGCAGTACTTC.

The CDR3 DNA reads TGTGCCAGCACTCAAGGGGGATATGGCTACACCTTC. As protein: CASTQGGYGYTF. The V and J genes are TRBV9 and TRBJ1-2, with D perhaps TRBD1 (6 bases). Trimming left V 6 bases short and J 5 bases short, with 11 bases between. Per germline, CDR1 SGDLS and CDR2 YYNGEE. The CDR3 extends over 12 amino acids.

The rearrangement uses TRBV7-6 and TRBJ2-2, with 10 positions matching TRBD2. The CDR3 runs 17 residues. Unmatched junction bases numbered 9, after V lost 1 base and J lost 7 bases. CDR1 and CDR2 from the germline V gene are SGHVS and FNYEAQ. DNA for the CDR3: TGTGCCAGCAGCTTAGTCTCCCTAGCGGGAGCGGTCGGGGAGCTGTTTTTT. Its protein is CASSLVSLAGAVGELFF.